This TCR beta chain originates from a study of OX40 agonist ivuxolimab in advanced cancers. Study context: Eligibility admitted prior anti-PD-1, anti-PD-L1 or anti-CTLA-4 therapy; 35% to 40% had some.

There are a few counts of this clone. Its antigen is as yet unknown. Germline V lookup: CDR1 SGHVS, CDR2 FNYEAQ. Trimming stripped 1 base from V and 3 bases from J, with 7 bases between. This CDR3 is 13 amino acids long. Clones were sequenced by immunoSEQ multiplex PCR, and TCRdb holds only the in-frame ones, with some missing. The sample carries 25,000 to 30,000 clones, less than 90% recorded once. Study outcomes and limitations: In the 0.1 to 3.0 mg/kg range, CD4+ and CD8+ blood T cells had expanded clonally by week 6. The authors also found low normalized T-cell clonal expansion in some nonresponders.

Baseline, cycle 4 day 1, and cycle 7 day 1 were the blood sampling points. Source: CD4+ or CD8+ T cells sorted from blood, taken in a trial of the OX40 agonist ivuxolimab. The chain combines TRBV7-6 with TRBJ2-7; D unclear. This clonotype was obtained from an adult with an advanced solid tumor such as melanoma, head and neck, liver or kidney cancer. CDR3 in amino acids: CASSLGDFYEQYF. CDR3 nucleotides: TGTGCCAGCAGCTTAGGAGATTTCTACGAGCAGTACTTC.